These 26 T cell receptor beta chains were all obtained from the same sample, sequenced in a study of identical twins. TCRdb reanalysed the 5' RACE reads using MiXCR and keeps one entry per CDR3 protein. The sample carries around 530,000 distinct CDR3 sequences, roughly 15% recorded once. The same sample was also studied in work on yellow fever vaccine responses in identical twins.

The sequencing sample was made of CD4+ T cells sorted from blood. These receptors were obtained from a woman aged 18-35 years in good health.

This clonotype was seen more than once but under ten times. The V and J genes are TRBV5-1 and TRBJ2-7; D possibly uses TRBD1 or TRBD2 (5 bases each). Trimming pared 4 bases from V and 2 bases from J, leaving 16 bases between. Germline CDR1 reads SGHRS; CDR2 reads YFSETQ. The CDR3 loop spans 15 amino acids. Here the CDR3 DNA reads TGCGCCAGCAGCCCCTCCTGGGGGTCGACCTACGAGCAGTACTTC. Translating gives CASSPSWGSTYEQYF.

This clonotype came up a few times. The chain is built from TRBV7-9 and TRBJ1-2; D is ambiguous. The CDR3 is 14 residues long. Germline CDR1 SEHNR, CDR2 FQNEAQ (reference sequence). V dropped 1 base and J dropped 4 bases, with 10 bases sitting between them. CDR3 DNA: TGTGCCAGCAGCTTAGTGGCAGGCGGCTATGGCTACACCTTC. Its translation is CASSLVAGGYGYTF. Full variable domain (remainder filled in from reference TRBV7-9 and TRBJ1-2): DTGVSQNPRHKITKRGQNVTFRCDPISEHNRLYWYRQTLGQGPEFLTYFQNEAQLEKSRLLSDRFSAERPKGSFSTLEIQRTEQGDSAMYLCASSLVAGGYGYTFGSGTRLTVV.

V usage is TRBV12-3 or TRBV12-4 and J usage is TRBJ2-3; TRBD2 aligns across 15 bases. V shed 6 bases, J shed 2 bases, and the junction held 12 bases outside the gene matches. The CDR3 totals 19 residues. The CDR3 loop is CASSGRGLAGGGATDTQYF. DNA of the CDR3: TGTGCCAGCAGCGGGAGGGGACTAGCGGGAGGAGGGGCCACAGATACGCAGTATTTT.

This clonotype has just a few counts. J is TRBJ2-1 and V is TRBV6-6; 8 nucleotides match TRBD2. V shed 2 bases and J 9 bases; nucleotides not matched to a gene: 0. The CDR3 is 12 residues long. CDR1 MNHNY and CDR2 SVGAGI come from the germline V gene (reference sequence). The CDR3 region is CASSYAGGEQFF. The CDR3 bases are TGTGCCAGCAGTTACGCGGGAGGTGAGCAGTTCTTC.

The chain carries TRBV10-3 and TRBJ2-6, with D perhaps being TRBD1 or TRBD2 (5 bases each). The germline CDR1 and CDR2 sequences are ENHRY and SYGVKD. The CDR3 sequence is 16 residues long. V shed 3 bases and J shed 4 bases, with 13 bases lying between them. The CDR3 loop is CAISDPWGYGANVLTF. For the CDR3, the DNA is TGTGCCATCAGTGACCCCTGGGGGTACGGGGCCAACGTCCTGACTTTC.

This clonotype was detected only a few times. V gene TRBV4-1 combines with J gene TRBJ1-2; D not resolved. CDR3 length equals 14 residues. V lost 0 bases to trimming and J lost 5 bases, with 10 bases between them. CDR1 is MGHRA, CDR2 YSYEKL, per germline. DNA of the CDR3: TGCGCCAGCAGCCAAGAAGGTTCTCTTTATGGCTACACCTTC. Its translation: CASSQEGSLYGYTF.

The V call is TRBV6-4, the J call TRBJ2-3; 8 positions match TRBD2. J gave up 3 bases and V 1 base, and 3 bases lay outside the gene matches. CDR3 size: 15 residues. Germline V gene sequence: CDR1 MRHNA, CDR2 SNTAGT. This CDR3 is CASSDWASGTDTQYF. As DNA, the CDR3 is TGTGCCAGCAGTGACTGGGCTAGCGGGACAGATACGCAGTATTTT.

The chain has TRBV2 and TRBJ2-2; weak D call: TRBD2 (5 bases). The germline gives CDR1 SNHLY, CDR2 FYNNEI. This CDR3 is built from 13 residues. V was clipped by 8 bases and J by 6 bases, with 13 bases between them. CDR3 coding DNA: TGTGCCAGCGATTCGGGGTTGGCCGGGGAGCTGTTTTTT. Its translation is CASDSGLAGELFF.

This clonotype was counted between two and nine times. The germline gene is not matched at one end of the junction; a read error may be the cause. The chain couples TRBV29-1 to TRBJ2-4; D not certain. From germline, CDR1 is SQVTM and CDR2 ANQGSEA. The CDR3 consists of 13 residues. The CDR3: CSVEGSSKNIQYF. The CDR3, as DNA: TGCAGCGTGGAAGGGTCGAGTAAAAACATTCAGTACTTC.

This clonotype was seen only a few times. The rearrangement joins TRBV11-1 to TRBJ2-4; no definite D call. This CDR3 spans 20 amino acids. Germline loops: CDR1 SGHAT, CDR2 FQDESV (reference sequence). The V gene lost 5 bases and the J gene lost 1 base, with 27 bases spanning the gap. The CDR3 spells CASSAAPAWDLYVAKNIQYF. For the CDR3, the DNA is TGTGCCAGCAGCGCAGCGCCCGCGTGGGATTTGTACGTGGCCAAAAACATTCAGTACTTC.

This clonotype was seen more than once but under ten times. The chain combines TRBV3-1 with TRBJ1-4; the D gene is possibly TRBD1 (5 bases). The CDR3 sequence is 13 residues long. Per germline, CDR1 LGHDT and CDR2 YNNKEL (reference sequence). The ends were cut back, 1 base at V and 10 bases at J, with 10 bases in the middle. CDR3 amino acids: CASSQGDSRKLFF. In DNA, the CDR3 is TGTGCCAGCAGCCAAGGAGACAGTCGAAAACTGTTTTTT.

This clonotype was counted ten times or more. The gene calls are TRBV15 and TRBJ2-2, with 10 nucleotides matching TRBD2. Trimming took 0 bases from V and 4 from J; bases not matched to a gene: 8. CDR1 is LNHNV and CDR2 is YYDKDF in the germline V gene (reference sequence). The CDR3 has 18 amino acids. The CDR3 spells CATSRDKISGRATGELFF. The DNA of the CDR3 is TGTGCCACCAGCAGAGATAAAATAAGCGGGAGGGCCACCGGGGAGCTGTTTTTT.

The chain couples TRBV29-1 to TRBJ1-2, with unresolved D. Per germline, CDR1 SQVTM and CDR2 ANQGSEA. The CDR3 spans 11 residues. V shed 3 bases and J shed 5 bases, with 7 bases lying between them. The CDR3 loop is CSVDWGYGYTF. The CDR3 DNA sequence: TGCAGCGTTGATTGGGGATATGGCTACACCTTC.

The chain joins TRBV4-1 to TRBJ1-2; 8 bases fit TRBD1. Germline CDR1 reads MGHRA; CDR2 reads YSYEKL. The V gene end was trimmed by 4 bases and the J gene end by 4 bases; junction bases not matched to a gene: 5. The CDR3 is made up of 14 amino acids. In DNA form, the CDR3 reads TGCGCCAGCAGCCCGGGACAGGATTCCTATGGCTACACCTTC. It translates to CASSPGQDSYGYTF.

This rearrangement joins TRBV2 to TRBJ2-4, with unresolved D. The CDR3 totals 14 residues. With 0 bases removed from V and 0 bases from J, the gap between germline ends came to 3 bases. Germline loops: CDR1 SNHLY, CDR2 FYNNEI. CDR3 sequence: CASSEAIAKNIQYF. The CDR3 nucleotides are TGTGCCAGCAGTGAAGCTATAGCCAAAAACATTCAGTACTTC.

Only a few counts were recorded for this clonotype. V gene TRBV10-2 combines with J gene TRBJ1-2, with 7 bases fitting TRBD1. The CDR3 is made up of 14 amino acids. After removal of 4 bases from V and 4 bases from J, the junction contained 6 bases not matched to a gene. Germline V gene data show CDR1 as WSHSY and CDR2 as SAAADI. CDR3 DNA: TGCGCCAGCAGTGGGGACAGAAGTGTCTATGGCTACACCTTC. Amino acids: CASSGDRSVYGYTF.

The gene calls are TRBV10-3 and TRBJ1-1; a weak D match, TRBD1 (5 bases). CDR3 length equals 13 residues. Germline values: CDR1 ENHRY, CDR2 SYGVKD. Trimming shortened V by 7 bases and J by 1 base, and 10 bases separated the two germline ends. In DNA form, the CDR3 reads TGTGCCATCAAATTACAGGAGAACACTGAAGCTTTCTTT. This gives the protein CAIKLQENTEAFF.

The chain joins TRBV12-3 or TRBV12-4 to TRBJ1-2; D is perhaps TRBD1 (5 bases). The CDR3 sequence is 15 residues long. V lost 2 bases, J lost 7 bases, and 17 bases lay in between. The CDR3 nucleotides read TGTGCCAGCAGTTTAAACGTGGCAGGGTTAGGTGGCTACACCTTC. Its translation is CASSLNVAGLGGYTF.

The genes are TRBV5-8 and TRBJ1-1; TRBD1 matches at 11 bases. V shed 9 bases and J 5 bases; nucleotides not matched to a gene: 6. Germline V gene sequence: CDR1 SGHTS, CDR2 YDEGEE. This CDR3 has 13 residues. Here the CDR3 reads CANKGQGGTEAFF. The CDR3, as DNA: TGTGCCAACAAGGGACAGGGGGGAACTGAAGCTTTCTTT. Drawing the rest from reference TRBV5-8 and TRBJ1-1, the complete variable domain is EAGVTQSPTHLIKTRGQQATLRCSPISGHTSVYWYQQALGLGLQFLLWYDEGEERNRGNFPPRFSGRQFPNYSSELNVNALELEDSALYLCANKGQGGTEAFFGQGTRLTVV.

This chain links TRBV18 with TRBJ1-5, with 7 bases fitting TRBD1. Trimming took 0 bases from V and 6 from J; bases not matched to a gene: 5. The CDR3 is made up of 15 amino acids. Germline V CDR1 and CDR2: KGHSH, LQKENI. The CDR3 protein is CASSPPDRVGQPQHF. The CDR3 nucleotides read TGTGCCAGCTCACCACCAGACAGGGTAGGTCAGCCCCAGCATTTT.

This CDR3 reads CASSSEQYEQYF. The CDR3 coding sequence is TGCGCCAGCAGCTCAGAACAGTACGAGCAGTACTTC. This sequence joins TRBV5-1 and TRBJ2-7; unclear D gene. Per the germline V gene, CDR1 is SGHRS and CDR2 is YFSETQ. V lost 3 bases and J lost 4, with 8 bases in between. The CDR3 extends over 12 amino acids.

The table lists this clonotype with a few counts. The CDR3 here is CATSRDMTSGRVEQFF. The CDR3 DNA is TGTGCCACCAGCAGAGATATGACTAGCGGGCGTGTGGAGCAGTTCTTC. The chain employs TRBV15 and TRBJ2-1; 10 bases fit TRBD2. The CDR3 has 16 amino acids. CDR1 is LNHNV and CDR2 is YYDKDF in the germline V gene (reference sequence). The J segment lost 10 bases and the V segment lost 0 bases, leaving 9 bases of the junction unmatched.

The chain's CDR3 is CASSRQREGPGELFF. The CDR3 DNA reads as TGTGCCAGCAGTCGGCAGCGGGAGGGCCCCGGGGAGCTGTTTTTT. The chain is built from TRBV28 and TRBJ2-2; 10 bases line up with TRBD2. Germline CDR1 MDHEN, CDR2 SYDVKM. After removal of 5 bases from V and 6 bases from J, the junction contained 6 bases not matched to a gene. The CDR3 is made up of 15 amino acids.

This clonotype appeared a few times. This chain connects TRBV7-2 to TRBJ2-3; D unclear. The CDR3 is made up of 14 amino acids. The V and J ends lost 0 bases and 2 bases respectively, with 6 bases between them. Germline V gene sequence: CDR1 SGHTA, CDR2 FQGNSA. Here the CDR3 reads CASSLAIHTDTQYF. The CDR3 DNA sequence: TGTGCCAGCAGCTTAGCCATCCACACAGATACGCAGTATTTT.

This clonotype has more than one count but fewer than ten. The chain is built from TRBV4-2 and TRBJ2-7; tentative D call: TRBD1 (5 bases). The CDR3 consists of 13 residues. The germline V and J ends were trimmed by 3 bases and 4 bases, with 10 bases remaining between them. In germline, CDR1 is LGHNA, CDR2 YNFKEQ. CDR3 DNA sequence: TGTGCCAGCAGCCAGGGGCCCTTTTACGAGCAGTACTTC. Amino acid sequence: CASSQGPFYEQYF.

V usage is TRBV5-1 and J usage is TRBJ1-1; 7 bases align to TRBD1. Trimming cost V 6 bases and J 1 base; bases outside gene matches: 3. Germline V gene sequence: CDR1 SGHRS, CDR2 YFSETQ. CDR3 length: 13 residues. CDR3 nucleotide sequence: TGCGCCAGCAAGGGGGCGGAGAACACTGAAGCTTTCTTT. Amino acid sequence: CASKGAENTEAFF.